These T cell receptor beta chains were read from a single sample in a study of blood T cell repertoires in COVID-19. Some clones are missing from TCRdb's copy, which holds only in-frame ones; the method was immunoSEQ multiplex PCR. The sample includes about 300,000 clones, about nine tenths of them seen just once. Source material: peripheral blood. Receptors were obtained from a man between 18 and 29 years old with active or convalescent COVID-19. Each CDR3 is given with its conserved first and last residue. Fields, in order: V gene, CDR3 protein.

v_gene: TRBV5-3
CDR3aa: CARSPRQGARASYEQYF

v_gene: TRBV5-1
CDR3aa: CASSPQGEETQYF

v_gene: TRBV19
CDR3aa: CASTSAGGNQPQHF

v_gene: TRBV29-1
CDR3aa: CSANTGGVDEQYF

v_gene: TRBV28
CDR3aa: CASSPLDRTYYGYTF

v_gene: TRBV19
CDR3aa: CASSTLTGGYTF

v_gene: TRBV7-2
CDR3aa: CASSTRTGYTGELFF

v_gene: TRBV20-1
CDR3aa: CSASGEQNTEAFF

v_gene: TRBV6-5
CDR3aa: CASSYVGRDSPLHF

v_gene: TRBV15
CDR3aa: CATSRGGTVNTEAFF

v_gene: TRBV7-3
CDR3aa: CATPGWENEKLFF

v_gene: TRBV11-2
CDR3aa: CASSFPGNTEAFF

v_gene: TRBV15
CDR3aa: CATSRDVTFPGVGELFF

v_gene: TRBV3-1/TRBV3-2
CDR3aa: CASSQGLNTYNEQFF

v_gene: TRBV7-9
CDR3aa: CASSDTGLSPLHF

v_gene: TRBV27
CDR3aa: CASSLGENTEAFF

v_gene: TRBV7-2
CDR3aa: CASSAGQGNSPLHF

v_gene: TRBV5-4
CDR3aa: CASSLRPGGAPYGYTF

v_gene: TRBV28
CDR3aa: CASSPAAGVVGNQPQHF

v_gene: TRBV24-1
CDR3aa: CATSGKLIARDRGRNEQFF

v_gene: TRBV7-9
CDR3aa: CASSLDLGGNQPQHF

v_gene: TRBV18
CDR3aa: CASSLSRDRSGGAEAFF

v_gene: TRBV4-1
CDR3aa: CASSQDSGGPTYGYTF

v_gene: TRBV20-1
CDR3aa: CSASVGQGTDTQYF

v_gene: TRBV15
CDR3aa: CATSRGFLDSLNEKLFF

v_gene: TRBV19
CDR3aa: CASSITGSTYEQYF

v_gene: TRBV27
CDR3aa: CASSVGQGVAYEQYF

v_gene: TRBV9
CDR3aa: CASSTKAGGYTF

v_gene: TRBV24-1
CDR3aa: CATSDLGQTNTGELFF

v_gene: TRBV7-7
CDR3aa: CASSLDPGYEQYF

v_gene: TRBV7-3
CDR3aa: CASSPEGGDEQFF

v_gene: TRBV6-5
CDR3aa: CASSPTGNTGNTIYF

v_gene: TRBV9
CDR3aa: CASSVPGQGSLNTEAFF

v_gene: TRBV19
CDR3aa: CATGTGGETQYF

v_gene: TRBV6-5
CDR3aa: CASSYLAGAGDTQYF

v_gene: TRBV4-3
CDR3aa: CASSQGDRGNEQFF

v_gene: TRBV18
CDR3aa: CASSPWGQTNTEAFF

v_gene: TRBV7-9
CDR3aa: CASSLAEKPYEQYF

v_gene: TRBV19
CDR3aa: CASFDGVNQPQHF

v_gene: TRBV27
CDR3aa: CASSSLGGFGKNIQYF

v_gene: TRBV6-4
CDR3aa: CASSDSAENTEAFF

v_gene: TRBV5-1
CDR3aa: CASSHGLAGSFNTGELFF

v_gene: TRBV2
CDR3aa: CASSEGRAGGVSYEQYF

v_gene: TRBV19
CDR3aa: CASNRGDTGELFF

v_gene: TRBV7-9
CDR3aa: CASSRQGSSYNSPLHF

v_gene: TRBV5-1
CDR3aa: CASSQGLAGGAEQFF

v_gene: TRBV15
CDR3aa: CATSRKSGVTGNTIYF

v_gene: TRBV10-3
CDR3aa: CAIRRSISPGEAQHF

v_gene: TRBV6-5
CDR3aa: CASSLSWGGTDTQYF

v_gene: TRBV7-9
CDR3aa: CASTIMWGDSFLDTF

v_gene: TRBV25-1
CDR3aa: CASSYYTGELFF

v_gene: TRBV5-1
CDR3aa: CASSLGTPEAFF

v_gene: TRBV3-1/TRBV3-2
CDR3aa: CASTQGLAGNEQYF

v_gene: TRBV7-8
CDR3aa: CASSFVTSGSSYEQYF

v_gene: TRBV9
CDR3aa: CASSVDFGSYSTGELFF

v_gene: TRBV29-1
CDR3aa: CSVDPTGKGSPLHF

v_gene: TRBV7-2
CDR3aa: CASSLEPGGGNTIYF

v_gene: TRBV28
CDR3aa: CASAPGRDRVGSAKNIQYF